This TCR beta chain was sequenced in a study of early T cells in non-severe SARS-CoV-2 infection. Study-level information: Bulk RNA from unsorted whole blood was sequenced; chains were unpaired.

General study findings and limits: Anti-spike CD8 responses were favored by VDJdb matching, which missed private and CD4 specificities.

J lost 4 bases, V lost 2 bases, and 3 bases had no gene match. The CDR3 runs to 14 residues. Germline V gene lookup returns CDR1 SEHNR and CDR2 FQNEAQ (reference sequence). Each cDNA molecule carried a unique molecular identifier. TCRdb fed the 5' RACE reads into MiXCR, producing one record per CDR3 protein. Counted here are under 85,000 distinct CDR3 sequences, roughly 4.7% occurring once; the ten biggest clones make up roughly 7.3%. At least ten counts were recorded for this clonotype. Its antigen is as yet unknown. The rearrangement links TRBV7-9 to TRBJ2-7; 9 nucleotides align to TRBD1. This specimen was whole blood, taken at baseline. The origin of this receptor is an adult who was a healthcare worker with PCR-confirmed SARS-CoV-2 infection or an uninfected control (not recorded which). As DNA, the CDR3 is TGTGCCAGCAGCTTAATGGGACAGGGTTACGAGCAGTACTTC. Amino acid sequence: CASSLMGQGYEQYF.